The present T cell receptor beta chain was sequenced within a study of blood T cell repertoires in COVID-19. In the study overall: Sites across the United States, Italy and Spain contributed samples from acute and convalescent COVID-19. In each case, the material was cDNA or gDNA derived from T cells, B-cell-depleted T cells, or PBMCs.

The V end lost 1 base, the J end lost 1 base, and 10 bases lay between the germline ends. Germline V gene lookup returns CDR1 SGHRS and CDR2 YFSETQ. This CDR3 region has 15 residues. Original processing notes: Reference gene primer amplification gave estimated nucleated cell counts. Sequenced by immunoSEQ multiplex PCR; TCRdb stores in-frame clones only, minus some. The D gene and trimming were derived from the DNA, and the V and J assignments and clone size from that table. The sample shows more than 95,000 clones, around 80% of them seen only once. This TCR was recovered from a man older than 75 with active or convalescent COVID-19. The sequenced sample consisted of peripheral blood. This chain uses TRBV5-1 with TRBJ2-3, with a possible D match to TRBD2 (7 bases). This CDR3 reads CASSLWGGGTDTQYF. The CDR3 nucleotides are TGCGCCAGCAGCTTGTGGGGGGGCGGCACAGATACGCAGTATTTT.